The 11 T cell receptor beta chains presented below share a single source sample, sequenced in a study of Graves' ophthalmopathy and Graves' hyperthyroidism. Investigators amplified TCR beta CDR3 regions from RNA transcripts. Second-round multiplex PCR came after first-round RT-PCR with HTBI primers. TCRdb processed the multiplex PCR reads anew with MiXCR; each CDR3 protein has one entry. The top ten clones hold roughly 26% of a sample with almost 40,000 distinct CDR3 sequences, about 50% of them seen once. Input material: peripheral blood. Source of these receptors: an adult woman with stable Graves' hyperthyroidism.

Regarding this clonotype: A read error may be the cause here, since a much bigger clone is one base away. The chain carries TRBV9 and TRBJ2-7; TRBD1 matches 11 bases. Per the germline V gene, CDR1 is SGDLS and CDR2 is YYNGEE. The CDR3 has 14 amino acids. The CDR3 is CVSSPGTGGYEQYF. The CDR3 coding sequence is TGTGTCAGCAGCCCCGGGACAGGGGGCTACGAGCAGTACTTC.

The rearrangement joins TRBV10-3 to TRBJ1-2; D unresolved. The ends were cut back, 2 bases at V and 4 bases at J, with 20 bases in the middle. In germline, CDR1 is ENHRY, CDR2 SYGVKD. This CDR3 has 17 amino acids. CDR3 in DNA: TGTGCCATCAGTGAGGCTCCTGGGGTCTCTGCAAGCTATGGCTACACCTTC. It encodes CAISEAPGVSASYGYTF.

This chain uses TRBV7-4 with TRBJ2-5; D ambiguous. Trimming left V 4 bases short and J 5 bases short, with 20 bases between. This CDR3 is 16 amino acids long. Germline V gives CDR1 SGHVT, CDR2 SQSDAQ. The CDR3 DNA reads as TGTGCCAGCAGCTCGCCGGTGGGCCACCCCGGGGAGACCCAGTACTTC. Translation gives CASSSPVGHPGETQYF.

The gene calls are TRBV19 and TRBJ2-7; perhaps TRBD2 as D (5 bases). This CDR3 has 14 amino acids. The germline V and J ends were trimmed by 1 base and 3 bases, with 10 bases remaining between them. Germline V CDR1 and CDR2: LNHDA, SQIVND (reference sequence). The CDR3 sequence: CASSIGGLVYEQYF. In nucleotides, the CDR3 is TGTGCCAGTAGTATAGGCGGGCTCGTCTACGAGCAGTACTTC.

The rearrangement links TRBV3-1 to TRBJ2-5; 10 nucleotides align to TRBD2. V lost 1 base, J lost 4 bases, and 6 bases stayed unmatched. Germline values: CDR1 LGHDT, CDR2 YNNKEL (reference sequence). The CDR3 runs 16 residues. The CDR3: CASSQVRASGRETQYF. CDR3 bases: TGTGCCAGCAGCCAAGTACGGGCTAGCGGGAGAGAGACCCAGTACTTC.

This clonotype was seen at least ten times. The chain combines TRBV27 with TRBJ1-1, with D maybe TRBD1 (6 bases). V shed 7 bases and J shed 2 bases, with 17 bases lying between them. From germline, CDR1 is MNHEY and CDR2 SMNVEV (reference sequence). CDR3 length equals 15 residues. CDR3 DNA sequence: TGTGCCAGCACCAGTAGGGGGAGGGGAAACACTGAAGCTTTCTTT. This translates into CASTSRGRGNTEAFF.

This clonotype was seen only once. The chain employs TRBV10-3 and TRBJ2-5, with 9 bases matching TRBD2. Trimming cost V 10 bases and J 2 bases; bases outside gene matches: 8. Per germline, CDR1 ENHRY and CDR2 SYGVKD. The CDR3 length is 14 residues. CDR3 loop: CASKTSGSQETQYF. CDR3 coding DNA: TGTGCCAGCAAGACTAGCGGATCACAAGAGACCCAGTACTTC.

This chain links TRBV24-1 with TRBJ2-5; 9 positions agree with TRBD1. Germline V lookup: CDR1 KGHDR, CDR2 SFDVKD. The CDR3 is 15 residues long. V shed 3 bases and J 5 bases; nucleotides not matched to a gene: 6. CDR3: CATSDGTGLGETQYF. In nucleotides, the CDR3 is TGTGCCACCAGTGATGGGACAGGGTTAGGTGAGACCCAGTACTTC.

The CDR3 here is CASSLAGRGAWSNQPQHF. DNA of the CDR3: TGTGCCAGCAGCTTAGCGGGACGGGGGGCTTGGAGTAATCAGCCCCAGCATTTT. V and J are TRBV7-3 and TRBJ1-5, with D maybe TRBD1 (6 bases). V lost 2 bases and J 4 bases, leaving 21 bases between the germline ends. Germline assignment: CDR1 SGHTA and CDR2 FQGTGA. The CDR3 contains 18 residues.

As concerns this clonotype: Mismatch with germline at one junction end may stem from a read error. The V and J genes are TRBV7-2 and TRBJ2-7; D could derive from TRBD1 or TRBD2 (5 bases each). The CDR3 sequence is 15 residues long. Germline CDR1 SGHTA, CDR2 FQGNSA. For the CDR3, the DNA is TGCGCCAGCAGCCAAGATCGGGGACCGACCTACGAGCAGTACTTC. Its protein product is CASSQDRGPTYEQYF.

The chain links TRBV25-1 to TRBJ1-2; D remains unclear. CDR3 length equals 13 residues. Looked up from germline, CDR1 is MGHDK and CDR2 is SYGVNS. V lost 6 bases and J 4 bases, leaving 12 bases between the germline ends. CDR3 bases: TGTGCCAGCAGGAGGGATAATACCTATGGCTACACCTTC. Its translation: CASRRDNTYGYTF.